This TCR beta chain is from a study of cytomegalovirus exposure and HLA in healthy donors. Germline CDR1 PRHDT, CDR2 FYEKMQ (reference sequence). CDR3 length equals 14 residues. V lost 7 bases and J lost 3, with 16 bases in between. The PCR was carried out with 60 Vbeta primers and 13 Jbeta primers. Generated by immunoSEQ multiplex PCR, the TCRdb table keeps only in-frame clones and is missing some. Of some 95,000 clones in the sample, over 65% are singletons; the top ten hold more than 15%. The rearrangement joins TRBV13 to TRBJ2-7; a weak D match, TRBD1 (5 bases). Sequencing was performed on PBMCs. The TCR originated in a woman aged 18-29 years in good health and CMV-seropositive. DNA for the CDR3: TGTGCCAGCAAGGGGCAAGGGTACGACTACGAGCAGTACTTC. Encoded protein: CASKGQGYDYEQYF.